This entry lists 8 T cell receptor beta chains sequenced from one sample in a study of graft-versus-host responses after intestinal transplantation. Clones were sequenced by immunoSEQ multiplex PCR, and TCRdb holds only the in-frame ones, with some missing. The sample holds fewer than 20,000 clones, roughly 80% seen once. Processing was applied to graft tissue in order to liberate intraepithelial and lamina propria lymphocytes. The starting material was ileum tissue, obtained approximately 420 days after intestinal transplant. These receptors were obtained from a human patient who received an intestinal transplant, so some T cells may come from the graft donor.

This clone is a singleton in its sample. This chain uses TRBV10-1 with TRBJ2-2; tentatively, D is TRBD1 (5 bases). The CDR3 spans 11 residues. CDR1 and CDR2 from the germline V gene are WNHNN and SYGVQD (reference sequence). V lost 10 bases, J lost 7 bases, and 10 bases lay in between. The CDR3 here is CAIQGHGELFF. The CDR3 bases are TGCGCCATCCAGGGTCACGGGGAGCTGTTTTTT.

The gene calls are TRBV19 and TRBJ2-5, with D possibly being TRBD1 or TRBD2 (5 bases each). Germline V gene data show CDR1 as LNHDA and CDR2 as SQIVND (reference sequence). Trimming removed 6 bases from V and 5 bases from J, with 19 bases in between. The CDR3 has 15 amino acids. The CDR3 DNA sequence: TGTGCCAGTAGGGCGTTCGACAGCGGTTGGGAGACCCAGTACTTC. It encodes CASRAFDSGWETQYF.

This clone was recorded once. The chain has TRBV27 and TRBJ2-5, with D possibly matching TRBD2 (6 bases). Trimming took off 0 bases at V and 5 bases at J, with 10 bases between the two ends. The CDR3 extends over 14 amino acids. The germline gives CDR1 MNHEY, CDR2 SMNVEV (reference sequence). As DNA, the CDR3 is TGTGCCAGCAGTTTATCTATCCGGGGGGAGACCCAGTACTTC. Its translation: CASSLSIRGETQYF.

CDR3 in DNA: TGTGCCACCAGCAGAGACAGGACAGGGGTGTATTCACCCCTCCACTTT. Amino acids: CATSRDRTGVYSPLHF. The chain is built from TRBV15 and TRBJ1-6, with TRBD1 identical over 9 bases. V trimming: 0 bases; J trimming: 8 bases; junction bases outside the gene matches: 5. The CDR3 runs 16 residues. Per germline, CDR1 LNHNV and CDR2 YYDKDF (reference sequence).

The gene calls are TRBV5-4 and TRBJ1-2; TRBD1 is a possible D gene (5 bases). CDR1 is SGHNT and CDR2 is YYREEE in the germline V gene (reference sequence). This CDR3 is built from 14 residues. The V gene lost 4 bases and the J gene lost 6 bases, with 16 bases spanning the gap. CDR3 in DNA: TGTGCCAGCAGCGGGACCAGGGAAACCAATGGCTACACCTTC. This translates into CASSGTRETNGYTF.

This clone was seen once. This same CDR3 is encoded by further DNA sequences in the sample. J is TRBJ2-5 and V is TRBV7-9; D uncertain. Trimming took off 1 base at V and 4 bases at J, with 10 bases between the two ends. The CDR3 contains 14 residues. The V gene's germline CDR1 is SEHNR and CDR2 FQNEAQ (reference sequence). CDR3 sequence: CASSLGWVGETQYF. The CDR3 nucleotides read TGTGCCAGCAGCTTAGGGTGGGTAGGAGAGACCCAGTACTTC.

The V call is TRBV29-1, the J call TRBJ2-3; D possibly matches TRBD1 or TRBD2 (6 bases each). Germline V CDR1 and CDR2: SQVTM, ANQGSEA. V was cut by 5 bases and J by 4 bases, with 13 bases left in between. The CDR3 has 13 amino acids. CDR3 residues: CSVRGLGADTQYF. The CDR3 DNA reads as TGCAGCGTTCGGGGGCTTGGGGCAGATACGCAGTATTTT.

This clone was detected only once. At one end the junction does not follow the germline gene, possibly because of a read error. Within the sample, other DNA sequences also encode this same CDR3. The chain joins TRBV6-6 to TRBJ1-1; 8 bases are shared with TRBD1. The V gene's germline CDR1 is MNHNY and CDR2 SVGAGI (reference sequence). The length of the CDR3 is 15 residues. Here the CDR3 reads CASSGQGGVNTEAFF. In DNA, the CDR3 is TGTGCCAGCAGCGGACAGGGAGGTGTGAACACCGAAGCTTTCTTT.